What follows are 21 T cell receptor beta chains derived from one specimen sequenced in a study of blood T cell repertoires in COVID-19 (dated by TCRdb to 2020 to 2022). Library construction relied on the immunoSEQ multiplex PCR assay. TCRdb re-hosts the immuneACCESS table, in-frame sequences only. Its copies lack some clones; in the studies checked, an unresolved V gene accounts for under half of them, and the cause for the rest is not known. This sample is represented by some 180,000 clones; around 82% of them were singletons. Around 5.2% of the sample is taken by the ten largest. Sequenced: PBMCs or T cells enriched from blood (not recorded which). These receptors were collected from a woman aged 55-69 years with acute COVID-19.

The J gene is TRBJ2-7, the V gene TRBV5-4; TRBD2 aligns across 11 bases. Germline trimming cut 3 bases from V and 3 bases from J; bases unmatched to any gene: 14. The CDR3 runs 18 residues. The germline gives CDR1 SGHNT, CDR2 YYREEE (reference sequence). The CDR3 region is CASSSGLAGGPHFYEQYV. The CDR3 DNA follows: TGTGCCAGCAGCTCCGGATTAGCGGGGGGGCCCCACTTCTACGAGCAGTACGTC.

The chain has TRBV7-9 and TRBJ1-2, with 7 bases matching TRBD1. Germline loops: CDR1 SEHNR, CDR2 FQNEAQ (reference sequence). The CDR3 length is 13 residues. J gave up 4 bases and V 5 bases, and 4 bases lay outside the gene matches. CDR3 region: CASSPTGAYGYTF. CDR3 coding DNA: TGTGCCAGCAGCCCTACAGGGGCCTATGGCTACACCTTC. Complete variable domain (other parts from reference TRBV7-9 and TRBJ1-2): DTGVSQNPRHKITKRGQNVTFRCDPISEHNRLYWYRQTLGQGPEFLTYFQNEAQLEKSRLLSDRFSAERPKGSFSTLEIQRTEQGDSAMYLCASSPTGAYGYTFGSGTRLTVV.

The chain recombines TRBV7-9 with TRBJ1-4; the match to TRBD1 covers 7 bases. The CDR3 contains 14 residues. J was trimmed by 4 bases and V by 6 bases; bases with no gene match: 5. The V gene's germline CDR1 is SEHNR and CDR2 FQNEAQ (reference sequence). The CDR3 spells CASRKTGLNEKLFF. The CDR3, as DNA: TGTGCCAGCAGGAAGACAGGGCTTAATGAAAAACTGTTTTTT.

This chain connects TRBV7-2 to TRBJ1-5; possible D gene TRBD1, 6 bases. Germline CDR1 is SGHTA and CDR2 is FQGNSA. The length of the CDR3 is 16 residues. Trimming pared 5 bases from V and 0 bases from J, leaving 14 bases between. CDR3 loop: CASSQGGAYSNQPQHF. CDR3 bases: TGTGCCAGCAGCCAAGGGGGAGCCTATAGCAATCAGCCCCAGCATTTT.

The DNA for the CDR3 is TGTGCCAGCTCACCCGCACTCCAAGAGACCCAGTACTTC. Its protein is CASSPALQETQYF. The rearrangement uses TRBV18 and TRBJ2-5; D ambiguous. This CDR3 spans 13 amino acids. CDR1 KGHSH and CDR2 LQKENI come from the germline V gene. The germline V and J ends were trimmed by 3 bases and 1 base, with 6 bases remaining between them.

V usage is TRBV3-1 (or the pseudogene TRBV3-2) and J usage is TRBJ2-5; 7 nucleotides agree with TRBD2. The V and J ends lost 0 bases and 6 bases, in that order; junction bases with no gene match: 4. Germline CDR1 and CDR2: LGHDT and YNNKEL (reference sequence). The CDR3 totals 14 residues. CDR3 coding DNA: TGTGCCAGCAGCCAAGATTTGGGGGGGAAGACCCAGTACTTC. Translated: CASSQDLGGKTQYF.

CDR3 coding DNA: TGTGCCAGCAGCCAAGATAACGGGGGGGCCGAAACCTACGAGCAGTACGTC. The encoded protein is CASSQDNGGAETYEQYV. This chain links TRBV3-1 (or the pseudogene TRBV3-2) with TRBJ2-7; 8 positions agree with TRBD2. The CDR3 spans 17 residues. Germline values: CDR1 LGHDT, CDR2 YNNKEL (reference sequence). V shed 0 bases and J 2 bases; nucleotides not matched to a gene: 9.

The chain carries TRBV11-2 and TRBJ2-3; 9 bases are a match to TRBD2. V trimming: 5 bases; J trimming: 1 base; junction bases outside the gene matches: 4. Germline V gene data show CDR1 as SGHAT and CDR2 as FQNNGV. This CDR3 region has 15 residues. This CDR3 is CASSPSGARTDTQYF. For the CDR3, the DNA is TGTGCCAGCAGCCCTAGCGGGGCACGCACAGATACGCAGTATTTT. Full variable domain (remainder filled in from reference TRBV11-2 and TRBJ2-3): EAGVAQSPRYKIIEKRQSVAFWCNPISGHATLYWYQQILGQGPKLLIQFQNNGVVDDSQLPKDRFSAERLKGVDSTLKIQPAKLEDSAVYLCASSPSGARTDTQYFGPGTRLTVL.

Concerning this clone itself: Other DNA sequences in this sample translate to the same CDR3. CDR3 in DNA: TGTGCCAGCAGCCAAGCCGGCGGGTATTATGGCTACACCTTC. Translating it yields CASSQAGGYYGYTF. The chain employs TRBV14 and TRBJ1-2, with unresolved D. The length of the CDR3 is 14 residues. The V gene lost 1 base and the J gene lost 5 bases, with 11 bases spanning the gap. The germline CDR1 and CDR2 sequences are SGHDN and FVKESK.

Written as DNA, the CDR3 is TGTGCCAGCGGAACCGGGACTAGCGGTACAGATACGCAGTATTTT. This codes for CASGTGTSGTDTQYF. V usage is TRBV9 and J usage is TRBJ2-3; 11 positions match TRBD2. CDR1 and CDR2 (germline): SGDLS, YYNGEE. This CDR3 contains 15 residues. The ends lost 7 bases at V and 3 bases at J; junction bases unmatched: 7.

The CDR3 loop is CASSLPGGDLTDTQYF. The CDR3 coding sequence is TGTGCCAGTAGCCTCCCTGGGGGGGACCTCACAGATACGCAGTATTTT. This chain joins TRBV19 and TRBJ2-3, with TRBD2 matching 7 bases. Germline-derived CDR1 and CDR2 are LNHDA and SQIVND (reference sequence). V lost 6 bases and J lost 2; bases outside the gene matches: 11. The CDR3 length is 16 residues. Full variable domain (rest looked up from reference TRBV19 and TRBJ2-3): DGGITQSPKYLFRKEGQNVTLSCEQNLNHDAMYWYRQDPGQGLRLIYYSQIVNDFQKGDIAEGYSVSREKKESFPLTVTSAQKNPTAFYLCASSLPGGDLTDTQYFGPGTRLTVL.

V gene TRBV5-1 combines with J gene TRBJ1-1; 7 bases map to TRBD1. The length of the CDR3 is 17 residues. Trimming at V came to 2 bases and at J to 0 bases, leaving 10 bases not matched to a gene. CDR1 SGHRS and CDR2 YFSETQ come from the germline V gene. CDR3 nucleotide sequence: TGCGCCAGCAGCTTTGAGCGGACAGGAGGGATGAACACTGAAGCTTTCTTT. Its protein product is CASSFERTGGMNTEAFF.

The V gene is TRBV6-1, the J gene TRBJ1-5, with TRBD1 as a possible D gene (5 bases). CDR1 MNHNS and CDR2 SASEGT come from the germline V gene. With 3 bases removed from V and 13 bases from J, the gap between germline ends came to 10 bases. This CDR3 contains 11 residues. The CDR3 here is CASSEGPRQHF. For the CDR3, the DNA is TGTGCCAGCAGTGAGGGGCCCAGGCAGCATTTT.

A single count supports this clone. The chain has TRBV7-9 and TRBJ1-5; TRBD1 matches at 9 bases. This CDR3 is built from 16 residues. Germline-derived CDR1 and CDR2 are SEHNR and FQNEAQ (reference sequence). After removal of 2 bases from V and 4 bases from J, the junction contained 6 bases not matched to a gene. The CDR3 bases are TGTGCCAGCAGCTTAAACACAGGGGGCCGAAATCAGCCCCAGCATTTT. Residues: CASSLNTGGRNQPQHF.

V usage is TRBV7-8 and J usage is TRBJ2-7; 11 nucleotides line up with TRBD2. The ends lost 3 bases at V and 6 bases at J; junction bases unmatched: 7. Germline values: CDR1 SGHVS, CDR2 FQNEAQ. The length of the CDR3 is 15 residues. CDR3 bases: TGTGCCAGCAGCTTCGGTACTAGCGGGAGTCTCGAGCAGTACTTC. Its protein is CASSFGTSGSLEQYF. The full variable domain, its missing parts supplied by reference TRBV7-8 and TRBJ2-7, is GAGVSQSPRYKVAKRGQDVALRCDPISGHVSLFWYQQALGQGPEFLTYFQNEAQLDKSGLPSDRFFAERPEGSVSTLKIQRTQQEDSAVYLCASSFGTSGSLEQYFGPGTRLTVT.

This clone was counted only a few times. This sequence joins TRBV4-3 and TRBJ2-3; the D gene is possibly TRBD2 (6 bases). Germline CDR1 reads LGHNA; CDR2 reads YSLEER. The germline V and J ends were trimmed by 1 base and 3 bases, with 20 bases remaining between them. This CDR3 has 18 residues. DNA for the CDR3: TGCGCCAGCAGCCAAGCCTGGACTATCAATGGCAAGACAGATACGCAGTATTTT. Translating gives CASSQAWTINGKTDTQYF.

The rearrangement uses TRBV6-2 or TRBV6-3 and TRBJ1-4; possibly TRBD1 for D (6 bases). Germline V CDR1 and CDR2: MNHEY, SVGEGT. CDR3 size: 14 residues. With 5 bases removed from V and 8 bases from J, the gap between germline ends came to 15 bases. DNA of the CDR3: TGTGCCAGCAGTCCCGGACAGTTTCCCGAAAAACTGTTTTTT. As protein: CASSPGQFPEKLFF.

This clone was seen a single time. The chain carries TRBV19 and TRBJ1-6, with a tentative D call TRBD1 (5 bases). Germline V gene data show CDR1 as LNHDA and CDR2 as SQIVND (reference sequence). This CDR3 region has 15 residues. V was cut by 1 base and J by 6 bases, with 10 bases left in between. Here the CDR3 reads CASSIARASNSPLHF. CDR3 DNA sequence: TGTGCCAGTAGTATAGCCAGGGCGTCTAATTCACCCCTCCACTTT.

The genes are TRBV18 and TRBJ2-2; perhaps TRBD1 as D (6 bases). The CDR3 runs 14 residues. With 5 bases removed from V and 4 bases from J, the gap between germline ends came to 11 bases. The germline CDR1 and CDR2 sequences are KGHSH and LQKENI. For the CDR3, the DNA is TGTGCCAGCTCAGGAGGACAGTCCACCGGGGAGCTGTTTTTT. It specifies CASSGGQSTGELFF.

This chain joins TRBV4-3 and TRBJ1-6; D is perhaps TRBD1 (6 bases). CDR1 is LGHNA and CDR2 is YSLEER in the germline V gene. There are 14 residues in the CDR3. The V and J ends lost 2 bases and 8 bases respectively, with 10 bases between them. CDR3 region: CASSQLDRDSPLHF. CDR3 sequence (DNA): TGCGCCAGCAGCCAATTGGACAGAGATTCACCCCTCCACTTT.

The rearrangement links TRBV6-5 to TRBJ2-1; the D is unclear. CDR1 is MNHEY and CDR2 is SVGAGI in the germline V gene. V lost 4 bases and J lost 5, with 12 bases in between. The CDR3 spans 14 residues. Here the CDR3 DNA reads TGTGCCAGCAGTTCTTCCCTAGGTAACAATGAGCAGTTCTTC. It translates to CASSSSLGNNEQFF.